This T cell receptor (beta chain) is drawn from a study of beta chain features in type 1 diabetes. Study-wide results and caveats: Across all four CD4+ subsets, people with type 1 diabetes showed modestly shorter TCRB CDR3s.

Reverse transcription of all isolated RNA meant that expressed TCRB transcripts were sequenced. The data were produced by immunoSEQ multiplex PCR, yet TCRdb's version contains in-frame clones alone and is incomplete. The top ten hold about 0.64% of the sample, which has some 370,000 clones, around 10% seen once. This clone was detected only a few times. Antigen: not known. Germline V gene data show CDR1 as SEHNR and CDR2 as FQNEAQ (reference sequence). The V gene lost 1 base and the J gene lost 4 bases, with 19 bases spanning the gap. The CDR3 is 17 residues long. Each donor gave one heparinised blood draw averaging about 110 mL. CD4+ naive, central memory, regulatory and stem cell-like memory subsets were isolated by sorting on CD45RO/CCR7/CD25/CD127/CD95/CD27. The purity of all sorted populations exceeded 95%.

V gene TRBV7-9 combines with J gene TRBJ2-5; TRBD1 might be the D (7 bases). This clonotype originated in a young man with type 1 diabetes. The source material was central memory CD4+ T cells from blood. Here the CDR3 DNA reads TGTGCCAGCAGCTTAGTACCCGCCCAGGGGGGCGGAGAGACCCAGTACTTC. Its protein is CASSLVPAQGGGETQYF. Full variable domain (rest looked up from reference TRBV7-9 and TRBJ2-5): DTGVSQNPRHKITKRGQNVTFRCDPISEHNRLYWYRQTLGQGPEFLTYFQNEAQLEKSRLLSDRFSAERPKGSFSTLEIQRTEQGDSAMYLCASSLVPAQGGGETQYFGPGTRLLVL.